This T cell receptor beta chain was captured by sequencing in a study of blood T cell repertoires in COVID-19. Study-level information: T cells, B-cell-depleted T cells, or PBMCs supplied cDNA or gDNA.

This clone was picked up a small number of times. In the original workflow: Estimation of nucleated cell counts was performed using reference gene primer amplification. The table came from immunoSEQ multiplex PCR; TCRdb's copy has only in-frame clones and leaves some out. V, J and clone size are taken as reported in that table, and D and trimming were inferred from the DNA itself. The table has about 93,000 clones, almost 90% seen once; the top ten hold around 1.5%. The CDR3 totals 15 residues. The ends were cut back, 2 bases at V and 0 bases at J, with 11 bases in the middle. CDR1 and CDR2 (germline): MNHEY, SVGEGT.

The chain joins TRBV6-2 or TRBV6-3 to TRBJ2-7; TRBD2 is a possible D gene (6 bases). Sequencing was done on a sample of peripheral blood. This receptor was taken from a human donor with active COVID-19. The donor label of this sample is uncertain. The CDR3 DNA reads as TGTGCCAGCAGTTACGCGGGACGGAACTCCTACGAGCAGTACTTC. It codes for CASSYAGRNSYEQYF.